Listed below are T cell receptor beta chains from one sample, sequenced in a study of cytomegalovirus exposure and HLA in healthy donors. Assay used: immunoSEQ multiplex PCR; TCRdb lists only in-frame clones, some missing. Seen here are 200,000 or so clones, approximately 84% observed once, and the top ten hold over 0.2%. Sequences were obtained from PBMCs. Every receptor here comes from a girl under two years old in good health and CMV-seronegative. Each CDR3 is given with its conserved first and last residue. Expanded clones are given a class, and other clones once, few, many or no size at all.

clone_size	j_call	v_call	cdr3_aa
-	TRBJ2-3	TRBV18	CASSPILLAELTDTQYF
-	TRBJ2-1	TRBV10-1	CASRVTTSGNCLSSYNEQFF
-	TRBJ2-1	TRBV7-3	CASSQGAGYYNEQFF
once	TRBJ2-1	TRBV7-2	CASRLGGEQFF
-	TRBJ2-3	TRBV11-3	CASSLRGLAGGTQYF
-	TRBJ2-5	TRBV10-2	CASRGYSGATLYQETQYF
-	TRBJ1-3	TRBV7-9	CASSREGNSGNTIYF
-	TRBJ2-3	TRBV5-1	CASSHKTGATDTQYF
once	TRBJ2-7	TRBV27	CASSLHPRYEQYF
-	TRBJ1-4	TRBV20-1	CSAPDRAQLFF
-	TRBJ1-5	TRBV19	CASSIEGRNQPQHF
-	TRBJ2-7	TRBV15	CATSRGREVGYEQYF
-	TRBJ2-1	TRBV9	CASSVSGGSGEQFF
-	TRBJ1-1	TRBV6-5	CASSYGGRSTEAFF
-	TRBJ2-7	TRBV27	CASGSPPLYEQYF
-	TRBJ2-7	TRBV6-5	CASSFAGAGEQYF
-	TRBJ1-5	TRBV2	CASSQAGGNQPQHF
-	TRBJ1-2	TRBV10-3	CAISGGAGVYGYTF
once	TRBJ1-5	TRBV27	CASGNLSPGQGTLNSNQPQHF
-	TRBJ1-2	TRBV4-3	CASSQDGGDRGFYGYTF
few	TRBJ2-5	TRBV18	CASSMTDQETQYF
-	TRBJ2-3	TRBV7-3	CASSLSAGGADTQYF
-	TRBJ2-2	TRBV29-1	CSASSGTANTGELFF
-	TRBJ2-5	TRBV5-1	CASSSMPPLAGVEETQYF
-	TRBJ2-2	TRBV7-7	CASSTTWNTGELFF
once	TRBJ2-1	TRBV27	CASSLVGVLKSSYNEQFF
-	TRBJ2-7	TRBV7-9	CASSLTDSYEQYF
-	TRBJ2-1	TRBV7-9	CASTIRDYSGNSYNEQFF
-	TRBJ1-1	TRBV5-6	CASSLAARGLNTEAFF
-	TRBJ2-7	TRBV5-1	CASSTNSYEQYF
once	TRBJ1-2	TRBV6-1	CASSEALNREPYGYTF
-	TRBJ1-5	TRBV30	CAYTKVKAGQPQHF
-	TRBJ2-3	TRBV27	CASSFAGGVTDTQYF
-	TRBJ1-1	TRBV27	CASNRQGQNTEAFF
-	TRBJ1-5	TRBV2	CASSATVRNQPQHF
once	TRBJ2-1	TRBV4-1	CASSHPLGGSYNEQFF
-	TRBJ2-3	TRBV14	CASSQVTSLSTDTQYF
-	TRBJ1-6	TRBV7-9	CASSLDAGSPLHF
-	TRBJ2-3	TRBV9	CASSVGTSTDTQYF
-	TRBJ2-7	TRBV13	CASSPASSGRAIYEQYF
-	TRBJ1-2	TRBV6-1	CASRILAGYTF
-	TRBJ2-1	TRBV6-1	CASETGGYNEQFF
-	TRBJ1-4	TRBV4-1	CASSQVQTGVGEKLFF
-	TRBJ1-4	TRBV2	CASSGTGRGEKLFF
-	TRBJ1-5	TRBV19	CASSILRGRNNQPQHF
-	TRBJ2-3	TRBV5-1	CASSFSRATDTQYF
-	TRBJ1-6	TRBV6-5	CASSTGRGNSPLHF
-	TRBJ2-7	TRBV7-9	CASSSVETRVYEQYF
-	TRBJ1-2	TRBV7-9	CASSLLGGQDNGYTF
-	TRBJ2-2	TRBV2	CASSDLYATGYGTGELFF